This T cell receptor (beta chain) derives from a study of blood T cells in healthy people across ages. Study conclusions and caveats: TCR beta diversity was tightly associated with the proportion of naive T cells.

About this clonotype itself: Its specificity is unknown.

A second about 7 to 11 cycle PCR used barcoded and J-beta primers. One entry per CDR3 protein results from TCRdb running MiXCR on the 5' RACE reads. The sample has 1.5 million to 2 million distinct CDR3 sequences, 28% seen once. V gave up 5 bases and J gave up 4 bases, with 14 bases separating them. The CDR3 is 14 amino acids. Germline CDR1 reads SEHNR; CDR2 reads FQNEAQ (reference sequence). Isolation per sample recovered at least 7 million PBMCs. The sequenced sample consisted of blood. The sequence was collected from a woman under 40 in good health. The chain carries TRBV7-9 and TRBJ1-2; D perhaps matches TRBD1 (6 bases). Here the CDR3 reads CASSRPGVGYGYTF. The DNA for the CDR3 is TGTGCCAGCAGCCGGCCAGGGGTGGGCTATGGCTACACCTTC.